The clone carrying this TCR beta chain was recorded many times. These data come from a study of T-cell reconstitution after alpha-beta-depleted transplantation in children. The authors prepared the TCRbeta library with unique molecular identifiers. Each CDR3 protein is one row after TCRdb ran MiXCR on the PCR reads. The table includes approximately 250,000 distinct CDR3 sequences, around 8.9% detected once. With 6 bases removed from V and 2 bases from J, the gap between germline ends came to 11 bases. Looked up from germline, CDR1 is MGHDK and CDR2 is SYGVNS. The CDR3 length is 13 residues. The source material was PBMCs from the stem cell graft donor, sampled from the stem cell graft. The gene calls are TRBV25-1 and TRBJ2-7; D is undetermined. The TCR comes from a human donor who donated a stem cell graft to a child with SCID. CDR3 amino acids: CASRVTGAYEQYF. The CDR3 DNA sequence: TGTGCCAGCAGGGTGACTGGGGCCTACGAGCAGTACTTC.